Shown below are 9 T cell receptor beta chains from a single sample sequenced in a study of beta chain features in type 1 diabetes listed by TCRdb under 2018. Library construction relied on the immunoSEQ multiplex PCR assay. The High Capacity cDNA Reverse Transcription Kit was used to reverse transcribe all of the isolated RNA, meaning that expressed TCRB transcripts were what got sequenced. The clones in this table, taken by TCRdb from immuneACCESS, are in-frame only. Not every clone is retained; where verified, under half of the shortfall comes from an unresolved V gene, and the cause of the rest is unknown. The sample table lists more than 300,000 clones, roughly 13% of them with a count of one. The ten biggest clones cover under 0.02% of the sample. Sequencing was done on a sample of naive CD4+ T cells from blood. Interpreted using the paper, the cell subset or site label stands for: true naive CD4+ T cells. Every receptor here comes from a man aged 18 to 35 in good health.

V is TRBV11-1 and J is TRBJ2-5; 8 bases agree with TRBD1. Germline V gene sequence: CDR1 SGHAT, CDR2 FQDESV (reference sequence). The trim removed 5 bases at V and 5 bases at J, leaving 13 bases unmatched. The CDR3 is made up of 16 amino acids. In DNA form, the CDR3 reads TGTGCCAGCAGCATCATGACAGGGGTTGGGGTGGAGACCCAGTACTTC. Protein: CASSIMTGVGVETQYF. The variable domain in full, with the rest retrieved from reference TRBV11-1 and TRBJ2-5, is EAEVAQSPRYKITEKSQAVAFWCDPISGHATLYWYRQILGQGPELLVQFQDESVVDDSQLPKDRFSAERLKGVDSTLKIQPAELGDSAMYLCASSIMTGVGVETQYFGPGTRLLVL.

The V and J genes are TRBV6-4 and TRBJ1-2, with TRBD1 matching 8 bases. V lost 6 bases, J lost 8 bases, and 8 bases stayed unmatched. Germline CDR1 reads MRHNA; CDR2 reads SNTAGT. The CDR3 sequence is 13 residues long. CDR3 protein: CASRPSGGTGYTF. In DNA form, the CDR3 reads TGTGCCAGCAGACCCTCAGGGGGCACGGGCTACACCTTC.

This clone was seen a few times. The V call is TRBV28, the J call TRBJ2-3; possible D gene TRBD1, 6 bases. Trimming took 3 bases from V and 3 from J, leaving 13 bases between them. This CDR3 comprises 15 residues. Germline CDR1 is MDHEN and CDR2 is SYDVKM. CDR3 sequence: CASSFFGGPTDTQYF. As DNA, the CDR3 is TGTGCCAGCAGTTTTTTTGGGGGCCCTACAGATACGCAGTATTTT.

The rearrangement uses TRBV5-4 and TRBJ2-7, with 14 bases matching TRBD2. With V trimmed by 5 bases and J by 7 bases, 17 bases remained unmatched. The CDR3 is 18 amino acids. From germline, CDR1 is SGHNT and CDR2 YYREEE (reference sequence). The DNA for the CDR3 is TGTGCCAGCAGAGATTACGGGACTAGCGGGAGTAATTTACGAGAGCAGTACTTC. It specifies CASRDYGTSGSNLREQYF.

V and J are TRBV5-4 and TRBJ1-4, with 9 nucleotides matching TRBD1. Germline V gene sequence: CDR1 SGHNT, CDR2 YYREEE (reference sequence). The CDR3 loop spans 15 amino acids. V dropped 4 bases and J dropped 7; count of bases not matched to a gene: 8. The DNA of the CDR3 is TGTGCCAGCAGCGCCCGGACAGGGGTTGCTGAAAAACTGTTTTTT. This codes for CASSARTGVAEKLFF.

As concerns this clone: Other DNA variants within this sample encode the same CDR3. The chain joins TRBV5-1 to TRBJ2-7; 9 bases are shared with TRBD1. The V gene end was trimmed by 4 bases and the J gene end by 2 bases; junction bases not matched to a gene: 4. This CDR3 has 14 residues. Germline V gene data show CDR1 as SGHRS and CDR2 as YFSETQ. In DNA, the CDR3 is TGCGCCAGCAGCAGTGGGACAGGGCCCTACGAGCAGTACTTC. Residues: CASSSGTGPYEQYF.

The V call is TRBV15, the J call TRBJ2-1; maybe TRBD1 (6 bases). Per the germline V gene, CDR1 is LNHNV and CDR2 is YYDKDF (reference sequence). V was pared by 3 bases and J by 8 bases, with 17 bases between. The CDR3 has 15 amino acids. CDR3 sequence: CATSRGGGSAYEQFF. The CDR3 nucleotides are TGTGCCACCAGCAGGGGTGGGGGCTCAGCATATGAGCAGTTCTTC.

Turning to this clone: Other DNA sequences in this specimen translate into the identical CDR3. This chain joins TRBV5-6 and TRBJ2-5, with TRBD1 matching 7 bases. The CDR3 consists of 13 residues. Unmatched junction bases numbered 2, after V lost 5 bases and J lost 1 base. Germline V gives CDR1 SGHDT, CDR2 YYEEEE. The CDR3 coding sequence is TGTGCCAGCAGTTGGGACAGCCAAGAGACCCAGTACTTC. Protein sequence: CASSWDSQETQYF.

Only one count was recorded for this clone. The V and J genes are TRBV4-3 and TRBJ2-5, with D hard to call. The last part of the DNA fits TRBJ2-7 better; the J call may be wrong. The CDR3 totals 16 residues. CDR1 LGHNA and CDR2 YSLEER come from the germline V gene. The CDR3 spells CASSQEWAPVPYEQYF. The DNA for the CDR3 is TGCGCCAGCAGCCAAGAGTGGGCACCCGTCCCCTACGAGCAGTACTTC.